This T cell receptor (beta chain) was captured in a study of control samples from healthy donors and cancer patients (dated by TCRdb to 2020 to 2022). Looking up the germline V gene yields CDR1 SGHVS and CDR2 FQNEAQ. V and J lose 5 bases and 4 bases, and a span of 20 bases separates them. Including cysteine and phenylalanine, the CDR3 has 17 amino acids. The only DNA kept is the CDR3, 51 bases in frame from the first base. Library preparation employed the immunoSEQ multiplex PCR assay. In its TCRdb copy, this immuneACCESS table keeps in-frame sequences only and misses some clones. Where compared with another copy, unresolved V genes explain less than half of these, and the others have no known cause. Present in this sample are 150,000 to 180,000 clones, around 95% of which were seen just once. Approximately 6.1% of the sample rests with the top ten. As regards this clone: Its recognized antigen is unknown. One base away there is no much larger clone; base qualities are not given.

This sequence originates from a man aged 35-49 years in good health. Rearrangement joined TRBV7-8 to TRBJ1-4; the best D guess is TRBD1, with 5 bases matching. The material sequenced was blood. The DNA sequence is as follows: TGTGCCAGCAGCCGGTTACCCACGATGAGGGGTAATGAAAAACTGTTTTTT. This translates into CASSRLPTMRGNEKLFF.